These 12 T cell receptor beta chains came from one sample sequenced in a study of blood T cell repertoires in COVID-19. Using immunoSEQ multiplex PCR, the repertoire was profiled, and TCRdb retains in-frame clones only, with some absent. The data show over 50,000 clones, with 88% seen just once and 4.5% to 5% held by the top ten. Material: peripheral blood. The origin of the receptors is a human donor in a cohort sampled during active COVID-19.

The genes are TRBV28 and TRBJ2-5; TRBD2 matches 13 bases. The V and J ends lost 8 bases and 2 bases, in that order; junction bases with no gene match: 11. CDR1 is MDHEN, CDR2 SYDVKM, per germline. This CDR3 contains 17 residues. The CDR3 protein is CASSPVLAGGPQETQYF. DNA of the CDR3: TGTGCCAGCTCCCCGGTACTAGCGGGAGGGCCACAAGAGACCCAGTACTTC.

This CDR3 is CASSSDSAQSYEQYF. In DNA form, the CDR3 reads TGTGCCAGCAGCTCGGACAGCGCACAATCCTACGAGCAGTACTTC. The chain links TRBV11-2 to TRBJ2-7, with D maybe TRBD1 (6 bases). Trimming pared 4 bases from V and 1 base from J, leaving 14 bases between. This CDR3 spans 15 amino acids. Looked up from germline, CDR1 is SGHAT and CDR2 is FQNNGV.

V and J are TRBV9 and TRBJ2-1; 13 positions agree with TRBD2. Germline V gene data show CDR1 as SGDLS and CDR2 as YYNGEE. V was clipped by 4 bases and J by 9 bases; unmatched bases: 10. This CDR3 region has 16 residues. The CDR3 here is CASSQGGLAGRSEQFF. The CDR3 DNA sequence: TGTGCCAGCAGCCAGGGGGGACTAGCGGGACGCAGTGAGCAGTTCTTC.

The chain carries TRBV29-1 and TRBJ2-2; D might be TRBD1 (6 bases). The germline gives CDR1 SQVTM, CDR2 ANQGSEA. The length of the CDR3 is 14 residues. V dropped 5 bases and J dropped 3 bases, with 13 bases sitting between them. The chain's CDR3 is CSVFVRGDTGELFF. The CDR3, as DNA: TGCAGCGTTTTCGTCAGGGGAGACACCGGGGAGCTGTTTTTT.

This chain uses TRBV7-2 with TRBJ2-3; TRBD1 is a possible D gene (6 bases). The CDR3 is made up of 15 amino acids. Germline V gene sequence: CDR1 SGHTA, CDR2 FQGNSA. The V and J ends lost 6 bases and 3 bases respectively, with 16 bases between them. CDR3 sequence: CASRSTGFRTDTQYF. The DNA for the CDR3 is TGTGCCAGCAGGTCGACAGGTTTTAGGACAGATACGCAGTATTTT.

This clone has just one count. V usage is TRBV2 and J usage is TRBJ1-2; D may be TRBD1 (6 bases). Germline CDR1 and CDR2: SNHLY and FYNNEI. The CDR3 loop spans 18 amino acids. V was shortened by 6 bases and J by 1 base, with 24 bases between the two germline ends. The CDR3 nucleotides are TGTGCCAGCAGAGAGCATACTCCTGGCAGACAGGTTAACTATGGCTACACCTTC. Protein product: CASREHTPGRQVNYGYTF.

The chain carries TRBV7-9 and TRBJ2-2, with a weak D call TRBD2 (5 bases). The CDR3 runs 12 residues. Germline V gene data show CDR1 as SEHNR and CDR2 as FQNEAQ (reference sequence). The V and J ends lost 5 bases and 7 bases respectively, with 8 bases between them. Here the CDR3 reads CASSARGGELFF. The DNA of the CDR3 is TGTGCCAGCAGCGCCCGGGGCGGGGAGCTGTTTTTT.

This clone was seen only a few times. The chain carries TRBV5-1 and TRBJ1-1; D unresolved. The length of the CDR3 is 13 residues. The germline V gene encodes CDR1 SGHRS and CDR2 YFSETQ. Trimming took 7 bases from V and 4 from J, leaving 14 bases between them. CDR3 coding DNA: TGCGCCAGCGGAGGCCCCGTTGGCACTGAAGCTTTCTTT. This translates into CASGGPVGTEAFF.

The V call is TRBV7-2, the J call TRBJ2-7, with 8 bases aligning to TRBD1. After removal of 5 bases from V and 0 bases from J, the junction contained 6 bases not matched to a gene. This CDR3 spans 15 amino acids. Germline assignment: CDR1 SGHTA and CDR2 FQGNSA. As DNA, the CDR3 is TGTGCCAGCAGCCCAAGACAGGGGCCCTCCTACGAGCAGTACTTC. Its translation: CASSPRQGPSYEQYF.

The chain links TRBV20-1 to TRBJ2-4; 10 bases fit TRBD2. J gave up 3 bases and V 3 bases, and 8 bases lay outside the gene matches. The CDR3 runs 16 residues. The germline V gene encodes CDR1 DFQATT and CDR2 SNEGSKA (reference sequence). The CDR3 bases are TGCAGTGCTAGTGCTAGCGGGAGTATTGGCAAAAACATTCAGTACTTC. Translation: CSASASGSIGKNIQYF.

This clone came up once. The V gene is TRBV5-1, the J gene TRBJ2-1; 9 bases fit TRBD1. The V and J ends lost 5 bases and 0 bases, in that order; junction bases with no gene match: 6. The germline gives CDR1 SGHRS, CDR2 YFSETQ. This CDR3 comprises 16 residues. The CDR3 is CASSGQGTLSYNEQFF. For the CDR3, the DNA is TGCGCCAGCAGTGGACAGGGGACACTCTCCTACAATGAGCAGTTCTTC.

Regarding this clone: Other nucleotide sequences in the sample specify the same CDR3. The chain carries TRBV19 and TRBJ2-7, with D unclear. V lost 3 bases and J 3 bases, leaving 9 bases between the germline ends. The CDR3 is made up of 13 amino acids. CDR1 LNHDA and CDR2 SQIVND come from the germline V gene (reference sequence). In nucleotides, the CDR3 is TGTGCCAGTAGTATTCGAGACAACTACGAGCAGTACTTC. It encodes CASSIRDNYEQYF.